Given below is one T cell receptor beta chain in context. The CDR3 extends over 17 amino acids. CDR1 is KGHDR, CDR2 SFDVKD, per germline. Trimming removed 4 bases from V and 8 bases from J; junction bases left unmatched: 7. In the source study's methods: The authors estimated nucleated cell counts from reference gene primer amplification. Repertoires were generated with immunoSEQ multiplex PCR, while TCRdb's copy carries only in-frame clones and drops some. V and J calls plus clone size are reproduced from that table; the DNA served to infer D and trimming. Here the sample spans some 40,000 clones, around 80% being singletons. This record comes from a study of blood T cell repertoires in COVID-19.

This sequence was found in an older man with active or convalescent COVID-19. Material: peripheral blood. V gene TRBV24-1 combines with J gene TRBJ2-1, with TRBD2 matching over 16 bases. For the CDR3, the DNA is TGTGCCACCAGTGACTCCGGGACTAGCGGGGGGGCACATGAGCAGTTCTTC. Its translation is CATSDSGTSGGAHEQFF.